These T cell receptor beta chains were read from a single sample in a study of shared clonotypes between healthy human individuals. Repertoires were generated with immunoSEQ multiplex PCR, while TCRdb's copy carries only in-frame clones and drops some. There are under 1 million clones in the sample; 80% to 95% occur only once, and 24% lies in the top ten. Sequencing was performed on naive CD8+ T cells sorted from blood. These receptors all stem from a man aged 30-40 years in good health. CDR3s include the opening cysteine and the closing phenylalanine or tryptophan. D genes are given only for firm matches. Clone size is shown for a subset of rows, as once, few, many or a class of expanded clone.

.	TRBJ2-7	15	.	TRBV5-4	CANSLAAAWDYEQYF	TGTGCCAACAGCTTGGCGGCGGCTTGGGACTACGAGCAGTACTTC
.	TRBJ2-3	14	.	TRBV7-9	CASSIEAGIDTQYF	TGTGCCAGCAGCATCGAAGCAGGGATAGATACGCAGTATTTT
.	TRBJ2-3	16	.	TRBV9	CASSPRVGGSADTQYF	TGTGCCAGCAGCCCGAGGGTAGGGGGGAGTGCAGATACGCAGTATTTT
.	TRBJ2-1	15	.	TRBV11-2	CASSSTGSSYNEQFF	TGTGCCAGCAGTTCGACGGGGAGCTCCTACAATGAGCAGTTCTTC
.	TRBJ1-5	14	.	TRBV30	CAWSVWAENQPQHF	TGTGCCTGGAGTGTATGGGCCGAAAATCAGCCCCAGCATTTT
.	TRBJ2-1	15	.	TRBV7-8	CASSPSRQKHNEQFF	TGTGCCAGCAGCCCTTCGAGACAGAAGCACAATGAGCAGTTCTTC
.	TRBJ2-1	15	.	TRBV6-6	CASSLAGQEYNEQFF	TGTGCCAGCAGTCTCGCGGGCCAAGAATACAATGAGCAGTTCTTC
.	TRBJ2-1	15	.	TRBV13	CASSLEIGSYNEQFF	TGTGCCAGCAGCTTAGAAATCGGCTCCTACAATGAGCAGTTCTTC
.	TRBJ1-1	12	.	TRBV19	CACLGGNTEAFF	TGTGCCTGCCTAGGGGGTAACACTGAAGCTTTCTTT
.	TRBJ2-2	14	.	TRBV7-6	CASSEGVSAGELFF	TGTGCCAGCAGCGAAGGAGTATCGGCCGGGGAGCTGTTTTTT
.	TRBJ2-7	17	.	TRBV4-1	CASSQQINLGSSYEQYF	TGCGCCAGCAGCCAACAAATCAACTTGGGCAGTTCCTACGAGCAGTACTTC
.	TRBJ1-1	14	.	TRBV5-3	CARSLAPRTTEAFF	TGTGCCAGAAGCTTGGCCCCCCGAACCACTGAAGCTTTCTTT
.	TRBJ2-7	16	.	TRBV10-3	CAISESTAGSAYEQYF	TGTGCCATCAGTGAGTCGACGGCAGGATCAGCTTACGAGCAGTACTTC
.	TRBJ2-1	13	TRBD2	TRBV29-1	CSVRTSGRNEQFF	TGCAGCGTTAGGACTAGCGGGAGGAATGAGCAGTTCTTC
.	TRBJ2-3	16	.	TRBV7-9	CASNQVSQQGTDTQYF	TGTGCCAGCAACCAAGTTTCCCAGCAGGGGACAGATACGCAGTATTTT
.	TRBJ2-3	15	.	TRBV5-6	CASSLVGGSTDTQYF	TGTGCCAGCAGCTTGGTCGGGGGCAGCACAGATACGCAGTATTTT
.	TRBJ1-5	18	.	TRBV7-8	CASSLEEGGVYSNQPQHF	TGTGCCAGCAGCTTAGAGGAAGGCGGAGTATATAGCAATCAGCCCCAGCATTTT
.	TRBJ2-1	16	.	TRBV5-1	CASSGPFAGQYNEQFF	TGCGCCAGCAGCGGACCTTTTGCGGGACAGTACAATGAGCAGTTCTTC
.	TRBJ1-1	16	.	TRBV7-9	CASSLVRHLEDAEAFF	TGTGCCAGCAGCTTAGTACGACACCTCGAGGACGCTGAAGCTTTCTTT
.	TRBJ1-1	11	TRBD1	TRBV20-1	CRPDRGTEAFF	TGCAGACCTGACAGGGGCACTGAAGCTTTCTTT
.	TRBJ2-7	14	.	TRBV5-5	CASSQDRGGPEQYF	TGTGCCAGCAGCCAAGATCGTGGGGGGCCCGAGCAGTACTTC
once	TRBJ2-7	14	TRBD2	TRBV11-2	CASSPGLADYEQYF	TGTGCCAGCAGCCCCGGACTAGCTGACTACGAGCAGTACTTC
.	TRBJ2-2	15	.	TRBV27	CASSGVLFHTGELFF	TGTGCCAGCAGTGGGGTCCTCTTTCACACCGGGGAGCTGTTTTTT
.	TRBJ2-7	15	TRBD1	TRBV7-9	CASSFGTGGSYEQYF	TGTGCCAGCAGCTTTGGGACAGGGGGCTCGTACGAGCAGTACTTC
.	TRBJ2-1	16	.	TRBV4-1	CASSQSLGTLGNEQFF	TGCGCCAGCAGCCAAAGCCTAGGGACATTGGGGAATGAGCAGTTCTTC
once	TRBJ2-7	13	TRBD1	TRBV18	CASGDRFSYEQYF	TGTGCCAGCGGGGACAGGTTCTCCTACGAGCAGTACTTC
.	TRBJ1-5	15	.	TRBV27	CASSPGTGGNQPQHF	TGTGCCAGCAGCCCCGGGACCGGGGGCAATCAGCCCCAGCATTTT
.	TRBJ2-7	14	.	TRBV25-1	CASSEFSHDYEQYF	TGTGCCAGCAGTGAATTCTCACATGACTACGAGCAGTACTTC
.	TRBJ2-5	16	.	TRBV13	CASSLGFVGVQETQYF	TGTGCCAGCAGCTTAGGCTTTGTGGGAGTTCAGGAGACCCAGTACTTC
few	TRBJ2-7	12	.	TRBV5-5	CASSLYGYEQYF	TGTGCCAGCAGCTTGTACGGCTACGAGCAGTACTTC
once	TRBJ2-1	14	.	TRBV10-1	CASSRDSSYNEQFF	TGCGCCAGCAGCCGGGACTCATCCTACAATGAGCAGTTCTTC
.	TRBJ2-2	13	.	TRBV6-5	CASTFRVSGELFF	TGTGCCAGCACTTTCAGGGTGTCCGGGGAGCTGTTTTTT
.	TRBJ2-1	14	TRBD1	TRBV5-4	CAIPQPQGPNEQFF	TGTGCCATCCCTCAACCACAGGGGCCAAATGAGCAGTTCTTC
once	TRBJ2-1	16	TRBD2	TRBV7-9	CASSEETSGASNEQFF	TGTGCCAGCAGCGAAGAAACTAGCGGGGCTTCCAATGAGCAGTTCTTC
.	TRBJ2-5	17	TRBD2	TRBV7-2	CASSLPTSGRARETQYF	TGTGCCAGCAGCTTACCAACTAGCGGGAGGGCCAGGGAGACCCAGTACTTC
.	TRBJ1-4	18	.	TRBV27	CASSYLEASGKLNEKLFF	TGTGCCAGCAGTTACCTAGAGGCTTCAGGGAAGTTAAATGAAAAACTGTTTTTT
once	TRBJ2-2	14	.	TRBV4-1	CASRAGASTGELFF	TGCGCCAGCCGAGCAGGGGCGTCCACCGGGGAGCTGTTTTTT
once	TRBJ2-2	18	.	TRBV4-1	CASSQESGTGFDTGELFF	TGCGCCAGCAGCCAAGAGAGCGGGACAGGCTTCGACACCGGGGAGCTGTTTTTT
.	TRBJ2-1	15	TRBD2	TRBV25-1	CASSGGSALYNEQFF	TGTGCCAGCAGCGGGGGGTCGGCCCTCTACAATGAGCAGTTCTTC
.	TRBJ2-3	16	TRBD2	TRBV7-9	CASRKGLAESTDTQYF	TGTGCCAGCAGGAAGGGACTAGCGGAAAGCACAGATACGCAGTATTTT
.	TRBJ2-5	14	.	TRBV7-9	CASSLVGGQETQYF	TGTGCCAGCAGCTTAGTGGGCGGCCAAGAGACCCAGTACTTC
.	TRBJ1-1	12	.	TRBV27	CAISPLRGEAFF	TGTGCCATCAGTCCTCTCAGGGGCGAAGCTTTCTTT
.	TRBJ1-5	17	.	TRBV28	CASSSRRWSLPNQPQHF	TGTGCCAGCAGTTCCCGTCGGTGGAGCCTTCCCAATCAGCCCCAGCATTTT
.	TRBJ2-1	18	TRBD2	TRBV2	CASSEALGGSGSLYEQFF	TGTGCCAGCAGTGAAGCGCTTGGGGGGAGCGGGAGCTTGTATGAGCAGTTCTTC
once	TRBJ2-7	16	TRBD1	TRBV7-9	CASSSAGTGELYEQYF	TGTGCCAGCAGCTCAGCCGGGACAGGGGAGTTATACGAGCAGTACTTC
.	TRBJ1-1	14	.	TRBV7-9	CATVGGARNTEAFF	TGTGCCACGGTGGGGGGCGCCAGGAACACTGAAGCTTTCTTT
.	TRBJ1-1	14	.	TRBV6-5	CASSYVGRATEAFF	TGTGCCAGCAGTTACGTGGGCAGGGCCACTGAAGCTTTCTTT
.	TRBJ2-7	15	TRBD2	TRBV28	CASRWGLAAFYEQYF	TGTGCCAGCAGATGGGGACTAGCGGCTTTCTACGAGCAGTACTTC